The rows below give T cell receptor beta chains drawn from one sample of a study of T-cell reconstitution after alpha-beta-depleted transplantation in children. A single record per CDR3 protein comes from TCRdb applying MiXCR to the PCR reads. The sample shows 90,000 to 130,000 distinct CDR3 sequences, 5% to 8% of them seen only once. Sample: PBMCs, mostly from graft donor cells, taken 360 days after TCRalphabeta/CD19-depleted stem cell transplant. The source is a male patient under 10 years old who had a stem cell transplant for acute lymphoblastic leukemia, so the T cells may come from the graft donor. The conserved cysteine and the conserved F or W are not part of the CDR3 here. Fields, in order: clone size, CDR3 length, V gene, CDR3 protein. Clone sizes are given selectively: once, few, many, or a class where the clone is expanded.

clone size: few
CDR3 length: 10
V gene: TRBV7-9
CDR3 protein: ASSLARQTQY

clone size: .
CDR3 length: 11
V gene: TRBV24-1
CDR3 protein: ATSERTREKLF

clone size: few
CDR3 length: 11
V gene: TRBV7-8
CDR3 protein: ASSSNSYYGYT

clone size: .
CDR3 length: 13
V gene: TRBV9
CDR3 protein: ASSVGGSSQETQY

clone size: many
CDR3 length: 9
V gene: TRBV6-5
CDR3 protein: ASSAGQAQH

clone size: few
CDR3 length: 17
V gene: TRBV2
CDR3 protein: ASTPSLIPDRLLGYGYT

clone size: many
CDR3 length: 11
V gene: TRBV6-5
CDR3 protein: ASSYEGGTEAF

clone size: .
CDR3 length: 12
V gene: TRBV27
CDR3 protein: ASSFQGVAYEQY

clone size: many
CDR3 length: 11
V gene: TRBV5-1
CDR3 protein: ASSQGGVTEAF

clone size: many
CDR3 length: 13
V gene: TRBV18
CDR3 protein: ASSPLSQGLMEQY

clone size: .
CDR3 length: 13
V gene: TRBV7-7
CDR3 protein: ASSLGRQGPETQY

clone size: many
CDR3 length: 14
V gene: TRBV12-3/TRBV12-4
CDR3 protein: ASSPLGSRRTYEQY

clone size: .
CDR3 length: 14
V gene: TRBV4-3
CDR3 protein: ASSQGGVSSTDTQY

clone size: .
CDR3 length: 13
V gene: TRBV9
CDR3 protein: ASSVGGGARETQY

clone size: .
CDR3 length: 14
V gene: TRBV27
CDR3 protein: ASAPTGPGSSYEQY

clone size: many
CDR3 length: 14
V gene: TRBV6-5
CDR3 protein: ASSYRDSSSPYEQY

clone size: many
CDR3 length: 15
V gene: TRBV24-1
CDR3 protein: ATSDPGPGWIQETQY

clone size: .
CDR3 length: 12
V gene: TRBV29-1
CDR3 protein: SVEKGASGNTIY

clone size: .
CDR3 length: 13
V gene: TRBV5-1
CDR3 protein: ASSWRRGSTDTQY

clone size: .
CDR3 length: 13
V gene: TRBV6-2/TRBV6-3
CDR3 protein: ASSYSGKMNTEAF

clone size: .
CDR3 length: 13
V gene: TRBV19
CDR3 protein: ASSWTSGNTGELF

clone size: .
CDR3 length: 13
V gene: TRBV7-2
CDR3 protein: ASSLRQGAREKLF

clone size: .
CDR3 length: 16
V gene: TRBV5-1
CDR3 protein: ASSLGDGGLFNNEKLF

clone size: many
CDR3 length: 12
V gene: TRBV21-1
CDR3 protein: ASSRANLKETQY